Included here is one T cell receptor beta chain sequence, with context. Germline loops: CDR1 LNHNV, CDR2 YYDKDF (reference sequence). This CDR3 is built from 17 residues. The V gene end was trimmed by 0 bases and the J gene end by 0 bases; junction bases not matched to a gene: 4. In the study's own analysis: From reference gene primer amplification, estimates of nucleated cell counts were derived. The data were produced by immunoSEQ multiplex PCR, yet TCRdb's version contains in-frame clones alone and is incomplete. That table supplies the V and J calls and clone size; D and trimming were determined from the DNA. The profile covers 310,000 or so clones, with more than 70% appearing a single time and around 1.5% taken by the ten largest. The sample belongs to a study of blood T cell repertoires in COVID-19. Study summary: Samples of COVID-19 (acute and convalescent) were obtained from the United States, Italy and Spain. Sample material is recorded as cDNA or gDNA derived from T cells, B-cell-depleted T cells, or PBMCs.

The specimen sequenced was peripheral blood. The V call is TRBV15, the J call TRBJ1-1; the match to TRBD1 covers 10 bases. The clonotype comes from a woman in her 50s with acute or convalescent COVID-19. CDR3 loop: CATSRDGQGGMNTEAFF. CDR3 DNA: TGTGCCACCAGCAGAGATGGACAGGGGGGGATGAACACTGAAGCTTTCTTT.